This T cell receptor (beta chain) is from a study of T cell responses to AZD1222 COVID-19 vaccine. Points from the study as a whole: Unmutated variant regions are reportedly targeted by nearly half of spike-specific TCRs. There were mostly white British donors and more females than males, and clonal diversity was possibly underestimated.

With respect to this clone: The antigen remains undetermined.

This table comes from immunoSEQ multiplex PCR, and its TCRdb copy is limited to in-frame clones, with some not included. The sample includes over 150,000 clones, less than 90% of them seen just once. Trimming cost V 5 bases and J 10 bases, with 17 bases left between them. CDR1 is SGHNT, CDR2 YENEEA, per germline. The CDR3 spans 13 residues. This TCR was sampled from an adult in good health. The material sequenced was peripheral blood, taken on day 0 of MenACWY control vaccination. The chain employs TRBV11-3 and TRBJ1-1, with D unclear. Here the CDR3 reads CASSPSFRRIAFF. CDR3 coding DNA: TGTGCCAGCAGCCCCTCATTCAGGAGGATAGCTTTCTTT.